A selection of T cell receptor beta chains follows, all from one sample in a study of early T cells in non-severe SARS-CoV-2 infection. In TCRdb, the 5' RACE reads were re-called with MiXCR into one record per CDR3 protein. The sample has around 80,000 distinct CDR3 sequences, over 9.5% seen once. Sequencing was carried out using whole blood. These receptors all come from an adult who was a healthcare worker with PCR-confirmed SARS-CoV-2 infection or an uninfected control (not recorded which). Both conserved end residues are part of each CDR3. Fields, in order: V gene, J gene, CDR3 protein.

v_call: TRBV2; j_call: TRBJ2-5; cdr3_aa: CASSEQAGISGTQYF
v_call: TRBV5-5; j_call: TRBJ1-5; cdr3_aa: CASSPWTGQGQPQHF
v_call: TRBV6-6; j_call: TRBJ2-6; cdr3_aa: CASSPPDRVNVLTF
v_call: TRBV5-6; j_call: TRBJ2-1; cdr3_aa: CASSLVKNRLREQFF
v_call: TRBV6-1; j_call: TRBJ1-5; cdr3_aa: CASSPTWTGYQPQHF
v_call: TRBV9; j_call: TRBJ1-1; cdr3_aa: CASSVMAGQENTEAFF
v_call: TRBV24-1; j_call: TRBJ2-7; cdr3_aa: CATSDSGTSGYEQYF
v_call: TRBV29-1; j_call: TRBJ2-5; cdr3_aa: CSVAPSGGRETQYF
v_call: TRBV10-1; j_call: TRBJ2-7; cdr3_aa: CASTLAGAYEQYF
v_call: TRBV20-1; j_call: TRBJ1-2; cdr3_aa: CSASSTDRGYGYTF
v_call: TRBV28; j_call: TRBJ2-1; cdr3_aa: CASSAQGVSYNEQFF
v_call: TRBV7-8; j_call: TRBJ2-7; cdr3_aa: CASSLGTKGQGPSYEQYF
v_call: TRBV18; j_call: TRBJ1-3; cdr3_aa: CASSPLVAAGNTIYF
v_call: TRBV18; j_call: TRBJ1-4; cdr3_aa: CASSPTGTGSEKLFF
v_call: TRBV2; j_call: TRBJ2-7; cdr3_aa: CASSMVQGASYEQYF
v_call: TRBV29-1; j_call: TRBJ1-3; cdr3_aa: CSVGRGNTIYF
v_call: TRBV3-1; j_call: TRBJ2-2; cdr3_aa: CASSLPVPRASDHGELFF
v_call: TRBV29-1; j_call: TRBJ2-7; cdr3_aa: CSVYGGDNSYEQYF
v_call: TRBV20-1; j_call: TRBJ2-6; cdr3_aa: CSASSGANVLTF
v_call: TRBV5-4; j_call: TRBJ2-1; cdr3_aa: CASSPPDYSYNEQFF
v_call: TRBV6-4; j_call: TRBJ2-1; cdr3_aa: CASSDSLAGGPAEQFF
v_call: TRBV9; j_call: TRBJ2-2; cdr3_aa: CASSAVQGANTGELFF
v_call: TRBV9; j_call: TRBJ1-2; cdr3_aa: CASSVNSYYGYTF
v_call: TRBV24-1; j_call: TRBJ2-3; cdr3_aa: CATSDPGQGLADTQYF
v_call: TRBV4-1; j_call: TRBJ2-3; cdr3_aa: CASSQEASGGTQYF
v_call: TRBV20-1; j_call: TRBJ2-3; cdr3_aa: CSEAGGPRTGDTQYF
v_call: TRBV11-2; j_call: TRBJ2-5; cdr3_aa: CASSKSGDVEETQYF